This TCR beta chain was obtained from a study of cytomegalovirus exposure and HLA in healthy donors. The donors were healthy bone marrow donors. The PCR made use of 60 Vbeta and 13 Jbeta primers. Study processing details: Unique TCR beta chains numbered around 80 million in a later analysis, with roughly 10 million shared. Sequencing used immunoSEQ multiplex PCR; TCRdb keeps in-frame clones, though not all of them. The V and J calls and clone size come from that table; D and trimming were worked out from the DNA. Altogether about 140,000 clones are present, roughly 80% being singletons, with the ten largest covering roughly 10%. This CDR3 is built from 15 residues.

The chain is built from TRBV21-1 and TRBJ1-6; the listed D gene, TRBD1, was not tested against the DNA. TRBV21-1 is assigned pseudogene status. The TCR comes from a woman in her forties or fifties in good health and CMV-seropositive. Sequenced: PBMCs. CDR3 bases: TGTGCCAGCAGCACCCCCGAGACAGCGTTTTTCTCCCTCCACTTT. Protein: CASSTPETAFFSLHF.